Here is one T cell receptor beta chain with its context. This sample was included in a study of blood T cell repertoires in COVID-19. Study summary: The United States, Italy and Spain were the sources of the acute and convalescent COVID-19 samples. Sources were T cells, B-cell-depleted T cells, or PBMCs; the material itself was cDNA or gDNA.

V was pared by 1 base and J by 2 bases, with 15 bases of the junction left unmatched. The CDR3 is made up of 19 amino acids. Germline V gene sequence: CDR1 MGHRA, CDR2 YSYEKL. Authors' processing steps: Amplification from reference gene primers served as the basis for estimated nucleated cell counts. Clones were sequenced by immunoSEQ multiplex PCR, and TCRdb holds only the in-frame ones, with some missing. V and J calls and clone size are as listed in that table; D and trimming were resolved from the DNA. This table holds about 190,000 clones, more than 70% found once. Material for sequencing was peripheral blood. The clonotype originates from a man in his forties or fifties with active or convalescent COVID-19. The chain links TRBV4-1 to TRBJ1-2, with 8 bases fitting TRBD1. CDR3 sequence (DNA): TGCGCCAGCAGCCAAGTAGGGCTTGACAGGGGAACTGCCAACTATGGCTACACCTTC. Protein sequence: CASSQVGLDRGTANYGYTF.